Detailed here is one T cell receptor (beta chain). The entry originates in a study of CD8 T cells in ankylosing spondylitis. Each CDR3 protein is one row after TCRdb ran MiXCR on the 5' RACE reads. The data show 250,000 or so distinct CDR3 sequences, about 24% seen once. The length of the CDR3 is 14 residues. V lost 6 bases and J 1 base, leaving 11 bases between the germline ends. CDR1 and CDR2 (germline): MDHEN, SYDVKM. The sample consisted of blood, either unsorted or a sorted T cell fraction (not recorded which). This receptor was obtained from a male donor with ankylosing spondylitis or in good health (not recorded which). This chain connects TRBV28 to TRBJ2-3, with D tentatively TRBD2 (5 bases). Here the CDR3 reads CASSGLGRTDTQYF. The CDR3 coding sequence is TGTGCCAGCAGCGGACTGGGCCGCACAGATACGCAGTATTTT.